By its share, the clone carrying this T cell receptor (beta chain) is medium-sized. The antigen remains unidentified. This sample is part of a study of HIV-infected patients and healthy controls. Study conclusions and caveats: Size-matching overweighted rare events from HIV-infected data when comparing patients with controls. MAIT alpha-chain CDR3s were frequent in healthy controls, depleted in HIV+.

Reverse transcription used roughly 450 ng RNA and constant-region primers for alpha and beta. Using multiplexing indices, alpha and beta chain libraries were generated apart by chain-specific third strand synthesis. One primer pair amplified all rearrangements per chain; each cDNA got molecular barcodes. TCRdb redid the calling of the 5' RACE reads with MiXCR, one entry per CDR3 protein. The sample carries fewer than 20,000 distinct CDR3 sequences, 10% to 15% recorded once. The CDR3 is made up of 13 amino acids. Trimming shortened V by 5 bases and J by 1 base, and 7 bases separated the two germline ends. Per the germline V gene, CDR1 is SGDLS and CDR2 is YYNGEE. The repertoire came from unfractionated whole blood and reflected all unsorted peripheral T cells. RNA came from approximately 2.6 ml of peripheral blood.

This clonotype was obtained from an adult in good health. The sequencing input was blood. The V call is TRBV9, the J call TRBJ1-5; the D is unclear. This CDR3 is CASSRASNQPQHF. CDR3 in DNA: TGTGCCAGCAGTAGGGCCAGCAATCAGCCCCAGCATTTT.